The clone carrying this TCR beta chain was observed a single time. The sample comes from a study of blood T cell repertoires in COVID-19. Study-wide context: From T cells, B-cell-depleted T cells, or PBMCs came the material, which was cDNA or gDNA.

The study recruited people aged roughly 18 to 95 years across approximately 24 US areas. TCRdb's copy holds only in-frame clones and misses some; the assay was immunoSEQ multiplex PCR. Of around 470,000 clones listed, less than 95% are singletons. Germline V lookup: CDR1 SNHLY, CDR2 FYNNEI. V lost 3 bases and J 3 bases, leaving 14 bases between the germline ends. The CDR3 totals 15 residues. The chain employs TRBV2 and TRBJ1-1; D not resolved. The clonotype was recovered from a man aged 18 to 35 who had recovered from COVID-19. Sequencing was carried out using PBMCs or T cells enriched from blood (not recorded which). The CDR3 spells CASSEGRRAYTEAFF. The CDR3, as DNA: TGTGCCAGCAGTGAGGGGAGGAGAGCCTACACTGAAGCTTTCTTT.